This T cell receptor (beta chain) derives from a study of T cell responses to AZD1222 COVID-19 vaccine. V dropped 6 bases and J dropped 7 bases, with 9 bases sitting between them. Germline V gives CDR1 MGHDK, CDR2 SYGVNS. There are 11 residues in the CDR3. This table comes from immunoSEQ multiplex PCR, and its TCRdb copy is limited to in-frame clones, with some not included. The repertoire has roughly 150,000 clones, roughly nine tenths of them found once; the top ten carry about 4%. Findings and caveats of the study: The study sampled repertoires only after the peak T cell response. With dominance at 160-218 and 743-854, vaccine-associated CD4 TCRs spanned spike. Variant regions that are unmutated are reportedly the target of nearly half of spike-specific TCRs. It was only a handful of AZD1222 recipients who were seropositive at baseline.

With regard to this clone: Its cognate antigen is unknown.

This receptor was obtained from an adult who received the AZD1222 COVID-19 vaccine. The V and J genes are TRBV25-1 and TRBJ1-1; D not resolved. Sequencing used peripheral blood, obtained 28 days after the second AZD1222 dose. The CDR3 region has the DNA TGTGCCAGCAGGAGCGACATTGAAGCTTTCTTT. It translates to CASRSDIEAFF.